This T cell receptor (beta chain) was observed in a study of blood T cell repertoires in COVID-19. Study at large: Acute-phase and convalescent COVID-19 samples originated in the United States, Italy and Spain. From T cells, B-cell-depleted T cells, or PBMCs came the material, which was cDNA or gDNA.

Clinical history reported by participants formed the basis on which cohorts were assigned. CDR1 and CDR2 from the germline V gene are SGHTA and FQGNSA. Trimming removed 2 bases from V and 6 bases from J; junction bases left unmatched: 2. The CDR3 spans 13 residues. Authors' analysis steps: It was from reference gene primer amplification that nucleated cell counts were estimated. Measured with immunoSEQ multiplex PCR; TCRdb has only the in-frame clones, and not every one. The V and J calls and clone size were taken over from that table, and D and trimming were inferred from the DNA. The data hold under 400,000 clones, with 70% to 90% observed a single time.

The chain has TRBV7-2 and TRBJ2-3; 7 nucleotides align to TRBD2. The sequencing sample was made of PBMCs or T cells enriched from blood (not recorded which). This receptor was taken from a woman aged 40 to 49 with acute COVID-19. DNA for the CDR3: TGTGCCAGCAGCTTATGGGGGGGGGATACGCAGTATTTT. This sequence encodes CASSLWGGDTQYF.